The 18 T cell receptor beta chains below were found in one sample sequenced in a study of regulatory T cells in long-lasting Graves disease. Through Arm-PCR of CDR3 regions and iRepertoire HTBI primers, TCR beta libraries were built. In TCRdb, the multiplex PCR reads were re-called with MiXCR into one record per CDR3 protein. The table shows about 620,000 distinct CDR3 sequences, with 15% to 20% occurring only once. The time point denotes: newly diagnosed GD, antithyroid drugs for less than 3 months. The TCR library used RNA extracted from PBMCs. These data are also associated with another study on T cells in Graves' hyperthyroidism and ophthalmopathy.

Here the sequenced sample was peripheral blood mononuclear cells (PBMCs), taken at new diagnosis, from a patient treated with antithyroid drugs. These receptor sequences come from a woman aged 25 to 39 with Graves disease.

There are a few counts of this clonotype. V gene TRBV3-1 combines with J gene TRBJ2-7, with 10 bases aligning to TRBD2. This CDR3 has 14 residues. V lost 1 base, J lost 4 bases, and 1 base stayed unmatched. The V gene's germline CDR1 is LGHDT and CDR2 YNNKEL (reference sequence). The CDR3 protein is CASSQVAGGYEQYF. DNA of the CDR3: TGTGCCAGCAGCCAAGTAGCGGGAGGATACGAGCAGTACTTC.

This clonotype was seen more than once but under ten times. The chain employs TRBV6-1 and TRBJ2-1, with D maybe TRBD2 (5 bases). Looked up from germline, CDR1 is MNHNS and CDR2 is SASEGT. Trimming stripped 8 bases from V and 2 bases from J, with 13 bases between. The CDR3 is made up of 14 amino acids. CDR3 loop: CASGRGDTYNEQFF. In DNA, the CDR3 is TGTGCCAGCGGCCGGGGTGACACCTACAATGAGCAGTTCTTC.

This clonotype came up many times. This chain uses TRBV20-1 with TRBJ2-3; D is possibly TRBD2 (5 bases). The CDR3 is 14 amino acids. The V and J ends lost 2 bases and 1 base respectively, with 10 bases between them. Germline V lookup: CDR1 DFQATT, CDR2 SNEGSKA (reference sequence). This CDR3 is CSARLVRGTDTQYF. CDR3 coding DNA: TGCAGTGCTAGACTAGTGCGGGGCACAGATACGCAGTATTTT.

Only a few counts were recorded for this clonotype. The V call is TRBV20-1, the J call TRBJ1-1; unclear D gene. CDR3 size: 9 residues. Germline CDR1 and CDR2: DFQATT and SNEGSKA (reference sequence). CDR3 loop: CSQDAEAFF. CDR3 sequence (DNA): TGCAGCCAGGACGCTGAAGCTTTCTTT.

This clonotype has ten or more counts. Written as DNA, the CDR3 is TGTGCCAGCAGCTTTAGTTGGCGGGAGACCCAGTACTTC. Translated, it gives CASSFSWRETQYF. The chain recombines TRBV5-5 with TRBJ2-5; no clear D. The V end lost 2 bases, the J end lost 5 bases, and 10 bases lay between the germline ends. The CDR3 totals 13 residues. From germline, CDR1 is SGHKS and CDR2 YYEKEE (reference sequence).

The J gene is TRBJ1-2, the V gene TRBV14, with D perhaps TRBD1 (5 bases). Trimming cost V 1 base and J 8 bases, with 11 bases left between them. Germline CDR1 and CDR2: SGHDN and FVKESK. The CDR3 has 13 residues. CDR3 protein: CASSQVGPTGYTF. The CDR3 DNA sequence: TGTGCCAGCAGCCAAGTGGGACCGACGGGCTACACCTTC.

This clonotype came up a few times. The chain recombines TRBV7-6 with TRBJ1-3, with 7 bases aligning to TRBD1. The V gene's germline CDR1 is SGHVS and CDR2 FNYEAQ. The CDR3 is 15 amino acids. The V and J ends lost 5 bases and 0 bases, in that order; junction bases with no gene match: 4. CDR3 loop: CASSRRDSSGNTIYF. DNA for the CDR3: TGTGCCAGCAGCAGAAGGGACAGCTCTGGAAACACCATATATTTT.

This clonotype was seen a handful of times. The chain combines TRBV3-1 with TRBJ1-4; 8 bases align to TRBD1. This CDR3 region has 16 residues. Germline lookup yields CDR1 LGHDT and CDR2 YNNKEL (reference sequence). The V gene end was trimmed by 1 base and the J gene end by 9 bases; junction bases not matched to a gene: 10. The CDR3 reads CASSQGVDGQGKKLFF. The CDR3 coding sequence is TGTGCCAGCAGCCAAGGGGTAGATGGACAGGGCAAAAAACTGTTTTTT.

The sample holds a few counts of this clonotype. This chain connects TRBV9 to TRBJ1-2, with a weak D call TRBD1 (6 bases). Deletions cut 7 bases from V and 8 bases from J, with 24 bases between. Germline V gene data show CDR1 as SGDLS and CDR2 as YYNGEE. There are 15 residues in the CDR3. The chain's CDR3 is CASGENREMRFGYTF. CDR3 coding DNA: TGTGCCAGCGGAGAGAACAGGGAAATGCGGTTCGGCTACACCTTC.

The sample holds many counts of this clonotype. This chain uses TRBV27 with TRBJ1-2, with 8 positions matching TRBD1. V lost 0 bases, J lost 4 bases, and 10 bases stayed unmatched. This CDR3 is built from 17 residues. Looked up from germline, CDR1 is MNHEY and CDR2 is SMNVEV (reference sequence). The CDR3 loop reads CASSLSHSQGASYGYTF. DNA of the CDR3: TGTGCCAGCAGTTTATCCCATTCTCAGGGGGCCTCCTATGGCTACACCTTC.

This clonotype was recorded a few times. The chain couples TRBV24-1 to TRBJ2-2; 9 bases align to TRBD2. V lost 6 bases, J lost 6 bases, and 10 bases stayed unmatched. The germline CDR1 and CDR2 sequences are KGHDR and SFDVKD. This CDR3 has 16 residues. The CDR3 is CATSPISGRGPGELFF. CDR3 nucleotides: TGTGCCACCAGTCCTATTAGCGGGAGAGGTCCCGGGGAGCTGTTTTTT.

This clonotype was observed a few times. The gene calls are TRBV24-1 and TRBJ1-3, with a possible D match to TRBD1 (6 bases). Trimming removed 7 bases from V and 4 bases from J, with 13 bases in between. The CDR3 runs 14 residues. Looked up from germline, CDR1 is KGHDR and CDR2 is SFDVKD. CDR3 loop: CATSTGRPGNTIYF. DNA for the CDR3: TGTGCCACCAGCACAGGGAGACCCGGAAACACCATATATTTT.

This clonotype was seen only once. Here the CDR3 omits its conserved ending phenylalanine or tryptophan, so a read error is the likely source. The chain has TRBV7-2 and TRBJ2-3; the match to TRBD2 covers 8 bases. The germline V gene has CDR1 SGHTA and CDR2 FQGNSA. J was trimmed by 8 bases and V by 6 bases; bases with no gene match: 10. The CDR3 covers 14 residues. The CDR3 region has the DNA TGTGCCAGCAGTTCCGGGACTAGGCGGGCTACGCAGTATCTT. Its protein product is CASSSGTRRATQYL.

V and J are TRBV30 and TRBJ1-5; weak D call: TRBD1 (6 bases). This CDR3 has 15 residues. From germline, CDR1 is GTSNPN and CDR2 SVGIG (reference sequence). The V end lost 5 bases, the J end lost 4 bases, and 18 bases lay between the germline ends. DNA for the CDR3: TGTGCCTGGTCCCCCGGCGGACAGCTTAATCAGCCCCAGCATTTT. This sequence encodes CAWSPGGQLNQPQHF.

Regarding this clonotype: Possible read error: a much larger clone is one base away. V is TRBV2 and J is TRBJ2-1; the D call may be TRBD1 or TRBD2 (5 bases each). This CDR3 has 14 amino acids. Per germline, CDR1 SNHLY and CDR2 FYNNEI. As DNA, the CDR3 is TGTGTCAGCAGTCCGTTAGTCGGGACCGGTGAGCAGTTCTTC. Its protein is CVSSPLVGTGEQFF.

The V gene is TRBV13, the J gene TRBJ2-5, with a tentative D call TRBD1 (5 bases). V gave up 0 bases and J gave up 5 bases, with 10 bases separating them. The CDR3 sequence is 14 residues long. Germline CDR1 PRHDT, CDR2 FYEKMQ (reference sequence). CDR3 residues: CASSLGGKGETQYF. The CDR3 bases are TGTGCCAGCAGCTTAGGAGGCAAGGGGGAGACCCAGTACTTC. The full variable domain, with the rest looked up from reference TRBV13 and TRBJ2-5, is AAGVIQSPRHLIKEKRETATLKCYPIPRHDTVYWYQQGPGQDPQFLISFYEKMQSDKGSIPDRFSAQQFSDYHSELNMSSLELGDSALYFCASSLGGKGETQYFGPGTRLLVL.

The sample holds many counts of this clonotype. The chain combines TRBV27 with TRBJ2-1, with 10 positions matching TRBD2. Germline values: CDR1 MNHEY, CDR2 SMNVEV (reference sequence). This CDR3 comprises 16 residues. V shed 3 bases, J shed 9 bases, and the junction held 11 bases outside the gene matches. CDR3: CASSLRPSGRDGEQFF. The CDR3 coding sequence is TGTGCCAGCAGTTTGCGCCCTAGCGGGAGAGACGGTGAGCAGTTCTTC.

In its sample, this clonotype was seen a few times. The rearrangement joins TRBV10-3 to TRBJ1-5; no definite D call. There are 14 residues in the CDR3. With 6 bases removed from V and 1 base from J, the gap between germline ends came to 10 bases. The V gene's germline CDR1 is ENHRY and CDR2 SYGVKD. The CDR3 region is CAISRDPSNQPQHF. The CDR3 DNA reads as TGTGCCATCAGCCGAGATCCGAGCAATCAGCCCCAGCATTTT.